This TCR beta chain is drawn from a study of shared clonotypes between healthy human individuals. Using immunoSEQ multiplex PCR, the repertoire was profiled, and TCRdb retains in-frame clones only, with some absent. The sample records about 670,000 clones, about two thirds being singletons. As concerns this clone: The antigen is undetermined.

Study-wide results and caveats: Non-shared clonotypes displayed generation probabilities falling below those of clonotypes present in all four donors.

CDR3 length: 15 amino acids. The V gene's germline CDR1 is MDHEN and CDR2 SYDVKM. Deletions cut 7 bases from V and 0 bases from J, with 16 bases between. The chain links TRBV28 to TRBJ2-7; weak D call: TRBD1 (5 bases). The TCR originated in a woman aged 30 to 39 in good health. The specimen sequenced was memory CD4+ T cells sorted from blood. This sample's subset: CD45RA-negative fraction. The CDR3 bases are TGTGCCAGCACCCCCTTTAGACAGAACTCCTACGAGCAGTACTTC. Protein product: CASTPFRQNSYEQYF.